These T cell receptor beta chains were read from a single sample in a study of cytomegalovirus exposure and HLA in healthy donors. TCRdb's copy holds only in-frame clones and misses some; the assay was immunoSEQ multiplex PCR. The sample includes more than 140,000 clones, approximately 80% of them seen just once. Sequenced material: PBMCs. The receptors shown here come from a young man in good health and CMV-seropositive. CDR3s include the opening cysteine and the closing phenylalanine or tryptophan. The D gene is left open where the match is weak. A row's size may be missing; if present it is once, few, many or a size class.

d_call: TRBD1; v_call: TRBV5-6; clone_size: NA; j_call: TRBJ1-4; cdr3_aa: CASTLGTEEKLFF; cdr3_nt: TGTGCCAGCACCTTAGGGACAGAAGAAAAACTGTTTTTT
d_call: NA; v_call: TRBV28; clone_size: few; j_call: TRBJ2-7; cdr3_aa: CASSTQVPPYEQYF; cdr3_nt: TGTGCCAGCAGCACCCAGGTCCCTCCCTACGAGCAGTACTTC
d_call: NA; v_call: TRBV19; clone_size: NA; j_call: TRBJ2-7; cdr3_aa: CASSISATRADYEQYF; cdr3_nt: TGTGCCAGTAGTATCTCGGCCACGAGGGCAGACTACGAGCAGTACTTC
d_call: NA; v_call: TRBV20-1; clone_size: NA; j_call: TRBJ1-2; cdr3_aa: CSARAVPGYTF; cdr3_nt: TGCAGTGCTCGAGCGGTTCCTGGCTACACCTTC
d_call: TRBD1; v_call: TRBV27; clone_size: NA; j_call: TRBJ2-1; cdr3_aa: CASSPPGQGAPVF; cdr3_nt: TGTGCCAGCAGTCCCCCGGGACAGGGGGCCCCTGTCTTC
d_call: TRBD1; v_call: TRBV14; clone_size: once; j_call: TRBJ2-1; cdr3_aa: CASSQDRGYNEQFF; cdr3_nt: TGTGCCAGCAGCCAGGACAGGGGATACAATGAGCAGTTCTTC
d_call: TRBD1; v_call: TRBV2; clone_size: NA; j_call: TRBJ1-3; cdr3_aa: CASSEDRGSGNTIYF; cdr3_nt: TGTGCCAGCAGTGAGGACAGGGGCTCTGGAAACACCATATATTTT
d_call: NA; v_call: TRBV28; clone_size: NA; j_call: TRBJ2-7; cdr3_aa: CASSFINRRDEQYF; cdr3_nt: TGTGCCAGCAGTTTTATCAACCGGAGGGACGAGCAGTACTTC
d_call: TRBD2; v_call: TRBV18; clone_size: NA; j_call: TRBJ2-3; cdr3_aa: CASSPLPGTSGGKSTDTQYF; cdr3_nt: TGTGCCAGCTCACCACTCCCCGGGACTAGCGGGGGGAAAAGCACAGATACGCAGTATTTT
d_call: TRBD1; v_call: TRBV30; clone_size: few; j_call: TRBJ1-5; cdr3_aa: CAWSAPRTGNQPQHF; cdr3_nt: TGTGCCTGGAGTGCTCCACGGACAGGGAATCAGCCCCAGCATTTT
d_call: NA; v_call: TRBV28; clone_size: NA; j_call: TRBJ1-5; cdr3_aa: CASTWGTEGLPQHF; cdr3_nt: TGTGCCAGCACCTGGGGGACGGAGGGTTTGCCCCAGCATTTT
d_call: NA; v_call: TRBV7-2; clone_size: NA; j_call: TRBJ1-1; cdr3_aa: CASSLTPPNTEAFF; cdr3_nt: TGTGCCAGCAGCTTGACACCGCCGAACACTGAAGCTTTCTTT
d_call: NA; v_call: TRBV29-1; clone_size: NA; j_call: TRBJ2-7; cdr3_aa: CSVEDYGYEQYF; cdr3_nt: TGCAGCGTTGAAGATTACGGCTACGAGCAGTACTTC
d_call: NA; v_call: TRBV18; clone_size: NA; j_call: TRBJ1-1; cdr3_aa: CASSAARGTNTEAFF; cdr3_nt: TGTGCCAGCTCAGCCGCTCGGGGTACCAACACTGAAGCTTTCTTT
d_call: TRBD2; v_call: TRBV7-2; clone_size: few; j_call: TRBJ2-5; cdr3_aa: CASSLERTSGPEYF; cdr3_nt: TGTGCCAGCAGCTTAGAGAGGACTAGCGGGCCGGAGTACTTC
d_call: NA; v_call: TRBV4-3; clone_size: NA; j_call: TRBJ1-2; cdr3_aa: CASSQDSVAYGYTF; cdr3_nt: TGCGCCAGCAGCCAAGACTCTGTGGCCTATGGCTACACCTTC
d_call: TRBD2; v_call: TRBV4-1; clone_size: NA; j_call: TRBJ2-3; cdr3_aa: CASSQARRGAADTQYF; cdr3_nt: TGCGCCAGCAGCCAAGCCCGGCGGGGGGCGGCAGATACGCAGTATTTT
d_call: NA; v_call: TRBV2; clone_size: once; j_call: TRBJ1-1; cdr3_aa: CASSEGTVTNTEAFF; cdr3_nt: TGTGCCAGCAGTGAAGGGACAGTAACGAACACTGAAGCTTTCTTT
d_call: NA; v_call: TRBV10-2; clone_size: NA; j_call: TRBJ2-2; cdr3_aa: CASSASEYTGELFF; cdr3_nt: TGCGCCAGCAGTGCTAGTGAATACACCGGGGAGCTGTTTTTT
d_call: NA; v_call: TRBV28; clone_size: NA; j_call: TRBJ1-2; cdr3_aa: CAASRDTDYGYTF; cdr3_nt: TGTGCCGCCTCACGCGACACAGACTATGGCTACACCTTC
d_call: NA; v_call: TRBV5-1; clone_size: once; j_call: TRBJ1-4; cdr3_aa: CASSLGAANEKLFF; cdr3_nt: TGCGCCAGCAGCTTGGGGGCAGCTAATGAAAAACTGTTTTTT
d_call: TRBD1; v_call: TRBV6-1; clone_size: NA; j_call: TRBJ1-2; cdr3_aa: CASSEEGGRFFYGYTF; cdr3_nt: TGTGCCAGCAGTGAAGAAGGGGGCAGATTCTTCTATGGCTACACCTTC
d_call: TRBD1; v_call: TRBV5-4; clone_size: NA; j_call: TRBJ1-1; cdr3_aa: CASSLTFRDSEFF; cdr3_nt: TGTGCCAGCAGCTTGACATTCCGGGACAGTGAATTCTTT
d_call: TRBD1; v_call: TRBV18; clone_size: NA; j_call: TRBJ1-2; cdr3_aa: CASSPGTGIDYGYTF; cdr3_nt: TGTGCCAGCTCACCCGGGACAGGGATTGACTATGGCTACACCTTC
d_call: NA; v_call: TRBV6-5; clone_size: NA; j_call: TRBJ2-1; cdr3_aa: CASRSGTPSYNEQFF; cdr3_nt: TGTGCCAGCAGATCCGGGACACCCTCCTACAATGAGCAGTTCTTC
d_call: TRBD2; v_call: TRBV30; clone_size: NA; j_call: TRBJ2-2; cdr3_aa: CAWSPSGRAIRIDTGELFF; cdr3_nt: TGTGCCTGGAGCCCTAGCGGGAGGGCCATTAGAATTGACACCGGGGAGCTGTTTTTT
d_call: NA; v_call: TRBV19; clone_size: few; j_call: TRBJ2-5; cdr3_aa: CASSMGRDSRETQYF; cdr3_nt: TGTGCCAGTAGTATGGGGCGGGATAGTCGGGAGACCCAGTACTTC
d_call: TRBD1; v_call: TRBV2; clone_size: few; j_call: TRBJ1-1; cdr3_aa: CASSRQGVDAFF; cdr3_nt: TGTGCCAGCAGCAGACAGGGCGTAGACGCTTTCTTT
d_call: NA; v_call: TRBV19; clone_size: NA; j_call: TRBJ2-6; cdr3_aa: CASSPQSSGANGLTF; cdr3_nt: TGTGCCAGTAGTCCCCAATCCTCTGGGGCCAACGGCCTGACTTTC
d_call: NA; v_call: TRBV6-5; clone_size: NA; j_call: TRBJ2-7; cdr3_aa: CASSKGQSTYEQYF; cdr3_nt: TGTGCCAGCAGTAAAGGACAGTCTACCTACGAGCAGTACTTC
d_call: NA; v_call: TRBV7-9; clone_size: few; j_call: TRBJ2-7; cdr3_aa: CASSLSSRDEQYF; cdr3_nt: TGTGCCAGCAGCTTAAGTTCCAGGGACGAGCAGTACTTC
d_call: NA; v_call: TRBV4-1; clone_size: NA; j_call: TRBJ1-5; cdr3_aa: CASSQVAFGNQPQHF; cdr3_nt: TGCGCCAGCAGCCAAGTGGCCTTTGGCAATCAGCCCCAGCATTTT
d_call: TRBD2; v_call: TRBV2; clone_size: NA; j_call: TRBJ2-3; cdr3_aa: CASSDAGGRTDTQYF; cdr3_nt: TGTGCCAGCAGTGACGCGGGGGGACGCACAGATACGCAGTATTTT
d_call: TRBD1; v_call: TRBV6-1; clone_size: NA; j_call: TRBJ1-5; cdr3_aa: CASSEARGGNQPQHF; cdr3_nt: TGTGCCAGCAGTGAAGCGCGAGGGGGCAACCAGCCCCAGCATTTT
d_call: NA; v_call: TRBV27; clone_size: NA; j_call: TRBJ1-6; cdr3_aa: CASRTPTGQGSPLHF; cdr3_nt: TGTGCCAGCAGGACCCCTACAGGGCAGGGGTCACCCCTCCACTTT
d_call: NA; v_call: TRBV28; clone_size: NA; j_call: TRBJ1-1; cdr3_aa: CASRGVPNTEAFF; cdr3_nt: TGTGCCAGCAGAGGGGTCCCGAACACTGAAGCTTTCTTT
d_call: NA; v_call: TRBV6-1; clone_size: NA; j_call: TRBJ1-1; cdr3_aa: CASSHPGLNTEAFF; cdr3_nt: TGTGCCAGCAGTCATCCAGGCCTGAACACTGAAGCTTTCTTT
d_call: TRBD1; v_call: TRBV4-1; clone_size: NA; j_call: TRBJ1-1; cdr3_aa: CASSQDPQGALNTEAFF; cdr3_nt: TGCGCCAGCAGCCAAGATCCCCAGGGGGCCTTGAACACTGAAGCTTTCTTT
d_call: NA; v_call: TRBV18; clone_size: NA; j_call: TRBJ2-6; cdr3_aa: CASSPTASGANVLTF; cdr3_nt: TGTGCCAGCTCACCGACAGCCTCTGGGGCCAACGTCCTGACTTTC
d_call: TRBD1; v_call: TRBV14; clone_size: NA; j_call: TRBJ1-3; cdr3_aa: CASSLGTGRNTIYF; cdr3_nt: TGTGCCAGCAGCCTAGGGACAGGGCGAAACACCATATATTTT
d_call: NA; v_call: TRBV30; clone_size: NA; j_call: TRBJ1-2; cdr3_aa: CAWCKRTDAYYGYTF; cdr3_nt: TGTGCCTGGTGTAAGCGGACGGACGCTTACTATGGCTACACCTTC
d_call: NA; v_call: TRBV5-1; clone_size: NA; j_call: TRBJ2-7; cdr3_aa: CASSSWSTQVDEQYF; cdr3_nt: TGCGCCAGCAGCTCTTGGTCTACACAGGTGGACGAGCAGTACTTC
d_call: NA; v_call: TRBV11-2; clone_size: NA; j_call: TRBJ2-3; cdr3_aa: CASSLNLLDTQYF; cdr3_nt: TGTGCCAGCAGCTTAAATCTCCTCGATACGCAGTATTTT
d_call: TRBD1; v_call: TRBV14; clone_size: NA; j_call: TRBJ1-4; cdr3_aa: CASSQVGTGGEKLFF; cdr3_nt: TGTGCCAGCAGTCAAGTTGGGACAGGGGGAGAAAAACTGTTTTTT
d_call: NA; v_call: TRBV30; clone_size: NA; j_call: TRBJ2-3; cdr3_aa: CACRDTDTQYF; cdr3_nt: TGTGCCTGTCGGGACACAGATACGCAGTATTTT
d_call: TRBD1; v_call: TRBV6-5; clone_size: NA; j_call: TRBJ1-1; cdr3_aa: CASSYSNRGNTEAFF; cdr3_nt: TGTGCCAGCAGTTACTCGAACAGGGGGAACACTGAAGCTTTCTTT
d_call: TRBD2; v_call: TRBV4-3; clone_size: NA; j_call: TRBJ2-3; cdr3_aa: CASSQDGIAGGTVTDTQYF; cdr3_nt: TGCGCCAGCAGCCAAGATGGGATAGCGGGGGGGACTGTCACAGATACGCAGTATTTT